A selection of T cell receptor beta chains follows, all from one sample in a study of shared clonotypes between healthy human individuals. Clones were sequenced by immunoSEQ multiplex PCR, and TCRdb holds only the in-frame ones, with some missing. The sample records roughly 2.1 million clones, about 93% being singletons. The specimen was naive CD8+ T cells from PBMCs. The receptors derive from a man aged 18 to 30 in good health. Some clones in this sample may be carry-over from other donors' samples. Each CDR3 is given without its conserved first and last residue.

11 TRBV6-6 ASSYGTAVEAF
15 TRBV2 ASSENIGRRSYNEQF
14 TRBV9 ASSVGFVPATDTQY
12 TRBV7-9 ANWRGQVNTEAF
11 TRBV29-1 SAPVPDDTEAF
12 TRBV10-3 AISDPGLGTEAF
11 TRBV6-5 ASSARGNTEAF
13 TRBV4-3 ASSQDRLTANGYT
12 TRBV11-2 ASSPPGYTDTQY
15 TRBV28 ASSPPGLAGGGETQY
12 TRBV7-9 ASRSTSGPYEQY
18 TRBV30 AWAPRWAGKFLANTGELF
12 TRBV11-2 ASSLVGGNTEAF
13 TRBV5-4 ASSDGTAGGQPQH
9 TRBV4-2 ASSRGTYPF
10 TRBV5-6 ASGRPYNEQF
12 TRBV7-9 ASSGRGFSYEQY
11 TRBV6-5 ASSALRAGELF
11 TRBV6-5 ATRFRGSYEQY
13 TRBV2 ASSVRISGANVLT
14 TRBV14 ASSRRAGGLNTEAF
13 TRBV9 ASSVGTRLDEKLF
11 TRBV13 ASSLTGGNEQF
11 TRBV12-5 ASGLGGKETQY
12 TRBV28 ASSFRAPWAAQY
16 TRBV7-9 ASSFWTSGPSSYNEQF
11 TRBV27 ASRSQGNYGYT
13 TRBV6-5 ASSPGLAHTGELF
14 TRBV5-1 ASSPGQGAFYNEQF
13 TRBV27 ASSLSAASNTEAF
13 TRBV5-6 ASSVDGAWNTEAF
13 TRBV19 ASSIRGMGGYEQY
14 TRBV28 ASSMGGGGAKNIQY
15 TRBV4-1 ASSQVAGGSGANVLT
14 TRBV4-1 ASSQDPAGGAETQY
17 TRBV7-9 ASSLRWVEASENTGELF
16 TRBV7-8 ASSLAASGISPKNIQY
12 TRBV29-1 SAEVAGPAYEQY
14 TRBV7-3 ASSLTGTTNTGELF
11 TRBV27 ASRQGWAETQY
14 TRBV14 ASSQRDRFSGNTIY
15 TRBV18 ASSPRERLALYNEQF
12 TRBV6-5 ASSYSRSTDTQY
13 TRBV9 ASSVRADYYNEQF
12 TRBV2 ASSDRVLSYEQY
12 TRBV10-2 ASFSQGAYNEQF
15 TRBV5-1 ASSLGQGPFSGNTIY
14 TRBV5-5 ASSRTKMKGRPEQY
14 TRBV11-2 ASSRHSGTVTDTQY
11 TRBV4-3 ASSQVGGREQY
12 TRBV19 ASSTNRGNQPQH
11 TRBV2 ASSEGTTYEQY
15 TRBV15 ATSRDPRDLYQETQY